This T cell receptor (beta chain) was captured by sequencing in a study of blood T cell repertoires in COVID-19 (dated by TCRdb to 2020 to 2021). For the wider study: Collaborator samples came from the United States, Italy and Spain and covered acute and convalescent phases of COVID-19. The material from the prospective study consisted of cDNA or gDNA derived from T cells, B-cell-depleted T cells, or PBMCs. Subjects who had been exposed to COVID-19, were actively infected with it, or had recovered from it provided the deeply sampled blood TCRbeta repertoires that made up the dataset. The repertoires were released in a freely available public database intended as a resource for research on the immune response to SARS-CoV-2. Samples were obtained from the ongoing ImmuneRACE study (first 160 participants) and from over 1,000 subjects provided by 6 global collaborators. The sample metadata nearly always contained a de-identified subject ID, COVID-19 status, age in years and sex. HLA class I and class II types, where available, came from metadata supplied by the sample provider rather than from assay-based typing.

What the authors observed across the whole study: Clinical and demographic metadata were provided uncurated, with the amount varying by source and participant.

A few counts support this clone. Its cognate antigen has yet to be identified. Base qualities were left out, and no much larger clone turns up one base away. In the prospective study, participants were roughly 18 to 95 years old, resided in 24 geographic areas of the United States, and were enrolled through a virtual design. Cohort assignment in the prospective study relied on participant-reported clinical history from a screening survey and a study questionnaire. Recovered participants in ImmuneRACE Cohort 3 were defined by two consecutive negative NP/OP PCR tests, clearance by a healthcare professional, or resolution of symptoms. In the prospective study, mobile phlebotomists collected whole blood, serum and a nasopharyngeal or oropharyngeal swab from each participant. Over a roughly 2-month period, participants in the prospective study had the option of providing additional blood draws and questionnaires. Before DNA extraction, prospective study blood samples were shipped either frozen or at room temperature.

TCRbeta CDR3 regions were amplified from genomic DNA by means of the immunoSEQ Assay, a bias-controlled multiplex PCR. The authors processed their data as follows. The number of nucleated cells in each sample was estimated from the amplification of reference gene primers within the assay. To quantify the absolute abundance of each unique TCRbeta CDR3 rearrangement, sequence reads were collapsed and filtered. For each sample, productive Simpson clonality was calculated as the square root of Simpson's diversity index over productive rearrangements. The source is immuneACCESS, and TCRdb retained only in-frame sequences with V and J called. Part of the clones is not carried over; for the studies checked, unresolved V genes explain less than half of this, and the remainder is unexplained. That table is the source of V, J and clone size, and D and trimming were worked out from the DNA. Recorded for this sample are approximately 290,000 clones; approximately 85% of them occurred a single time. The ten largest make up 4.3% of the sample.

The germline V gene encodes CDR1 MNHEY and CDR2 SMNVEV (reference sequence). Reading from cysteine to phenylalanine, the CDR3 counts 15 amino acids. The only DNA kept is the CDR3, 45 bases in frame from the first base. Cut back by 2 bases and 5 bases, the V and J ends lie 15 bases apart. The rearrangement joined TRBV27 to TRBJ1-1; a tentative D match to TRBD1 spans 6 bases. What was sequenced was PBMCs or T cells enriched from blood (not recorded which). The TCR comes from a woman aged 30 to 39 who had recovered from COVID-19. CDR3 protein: CASSLMPQGNTEAFF. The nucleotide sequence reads TGTGCCAGCAGTTTAATGCCACAGGGAAATACTGAAGCTTTCTTT.